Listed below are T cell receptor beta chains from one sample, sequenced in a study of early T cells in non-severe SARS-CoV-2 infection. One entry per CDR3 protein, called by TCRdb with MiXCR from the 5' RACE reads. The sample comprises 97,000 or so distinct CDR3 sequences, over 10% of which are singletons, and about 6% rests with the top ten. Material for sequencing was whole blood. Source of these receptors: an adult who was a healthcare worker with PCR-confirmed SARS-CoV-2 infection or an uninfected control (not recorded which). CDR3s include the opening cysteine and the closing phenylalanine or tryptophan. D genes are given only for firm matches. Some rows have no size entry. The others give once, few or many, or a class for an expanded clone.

CASLRTESSGANVLTF | TGTGCCAGCTTACGCACCGAGAGCTCTGGGGCCAACGTCCTGACTTTC | NA | TRBV2 | NA | TRBJ2-6
CASSHESTSGKETQYF | TGTGCCAGCAGCCACGAGTCGACTAGCGGAAAAGAGACCCAGTACTTC | NA | TRBV3-1 | TRBD2 | TRBJ2-5
CASSSPGPLREDTQYF | TGTGCCAGTAGTTCGCCGGGACCCCTACGGGAAGATACGCAGTATTTT | NA | TRBV19 | NA | TRBJ2-3
CASSQDVAIYEQYF | TGCGCCAGCAGCCAAGACGTCGCCATCTACGAGCAGTACTTC | NA | TRBV4-1 | NA | TRBJ2-7
CASSFGQYEQYF | TGTGCCAGCAGTTTCGGACAGTACGAGCAGTACTTC | many | TRBV12-3/TRBV12-4 | NA | TRBJ2-7
CATTRDRERDTQYF | TGTGCCACCACCCGGGACAGGGAGCGAGATACGCAGTATTTT | NA | TRBV6-1 | TRBD1 | TRBJ2-3
CATSTEFEGGETQYF | TGTGCCACCAGCACTGAATTTGAGGGGGGTGAGACCCAGTACTTC | many | TRBV15 | NA | TRBJ2-5
CSSAPAGGSYEQYF | TGCAGCTCGGCCCCGGCGGGAGGGTCCTACGAGCAGTACTTC | few | TRBV20-1 | TRBD2 | TRBJ2-7
CSARVIRPGTLNTEAFF | TGCAGTGCTAGAGTGATACGCCCCGGGACACTGAACACTGAAGCTTTCTTT | NA | TRBV20-1 | NA | TRBJ1-1
CASSAEYRGYTGELFF | TGTGCCAGCTCAGCTGAATACAGGGGGTACACCGGGGAGCTGTTTTTT | many | TRBV18 | TRBD1 | TRBJ2-2
CASSWRVTEAFF | TGTGCCAGCAGCTGGAGGGTTACTGAAGCTTTCTTT | few | TRBV7-2 | NA | TRBJ1-1
CAMRGALSSYNEQFF | TGTGCCATGAGGGGGGCGCTGAGCTCCTACAATGAGCAGTTCTTC | many | TRBV5-4 | NA | TRBJ2-1
CASSLVSAGNTIYF | TGTGCCAGCAGCTTAGTGTCTGCGGGAAACACCATATATTTT | many | TRBV11-2 | NA | TRBJ1-3
CASTPVTRGNTEAFF | TGCGCCAGCACCCCCGTCACACGAGGGAACACTGAAGCTTTCTTT | many | TRBV5-1 | NA | TRBJ1-1
CASSPGGFYVWNEQFF | TGTGCCAGCAGCCCCGGGGGCTTTTACGTCTGGAATGAGCAGTTCTTC | NA | TRBV28 | NA | TRBJ2-1
CSAPLQGGSYNEQFF | TGCAGTGCCCCATTACAGGGAGGGTCCTACAATGAGCAGTTCTTC | many | TRBV20-1 | NA | TRBJ2-1
CASSVAVRGTIYNTGELFF | TGTGCCAGCAGCGTAGCTGTGCGGGGAACAATATATAACACCGGGGAGCTGTTTTTT | many | TRBV9 | NA | TRBJ2-2
CASSQTELRAGELFF | TGTGCCAGCAGTCAAACAGAGTTACGGGCCGGGGAGCTGTTTTTT | few | TRBV28 | NA | TRBJ2-2
CASSPGEAAGNTIYF | TGCGCCAGCAGCCCGGGGGAGGCAGCTGGAAACACCATATATTTT | NA | TRBV5-1 | NA | TRBJ1-3
CASSYTLVTGPGNTIYF | TGTGCCAGCAGTTATACACTTGTTACAGGGCCTGGAAACACCATATATTTT | NA | TRBV7-9 | NA | TRBJ1-3
CASSTTSGRFHEQFF | TGTGCCAGCAGTACGACTAGCGGGAGGTTTCATGAGCAGTTCTTC | many | TRBV2 | TRBD2 | TRBJ2-1
CASSLQVAGDGNIQYF | TGCGCCAGCAGCTTGCAAGTGGCGGGAGACGGGAACATTCAGTACTTC | many | TRBV5-1 | TRBD2 | TRBJ2-4
CASRASGSTDTQYF | TGTGCCAGCCGAGCTAGCGGGAGCACAGATACGCAGTATTTT | NA | TRBV7-9 | TRBD2 | TRBJ2-3
CASTPGLDHTGELFF | TGTGCCAGCACCCCGGGACTCGATCACACCGGGGAGCTGTTTTTT | many | TRBV6-2/TRBV6-3 | NA | TRBJ2-2
CSVVQGTYEQYF | TGCAGCGTTGTTCAGGGGACCTACGAGCAGTACTTC | few | TRBV29-1 | NA | TRBJ2-7
CASSQVLAGFKNYNEQFF | TGTGCCAGCAGCCAAGTACTAGCGGGGTTTAAGAATTACAATGAGCAGTTCTTC | many | TRBV14 | TRBD2 | TRBJ2-1
CSVQRRLHATDTQYF | TGCAGCGTCCAGAGGCGACTCCACGCCACAGATACGCAGTATTTT | many | TRBV29-1 | NA | TRBJ2-3
CASSYWGVSREGYFWTDTQYF | TGTGCCAGCAGTTATTGGGGTGTCAGCCGGGAGGGCTATTTCTGGACAGATACGCAGTATTTT | few | TRBV12-3/TRBV12-4 | TRBD2 | TRBJ2-3